This T cell receptor beta chain was captured in a study of type 1 regulatory T cells. Germline V lookup: CDR1 ENHRY, CDR2 SYGVKD. V shed 6 bases and J shed 7 bases, with 13 bases lying between them. The length of the CDR3 is 13 residues. Remarks on this clonotype: The conserved final phenylalanine or tryptophan is absent from the CDR3, which likely points to a read error.

TCRdb called the reads again in MiXCR, with one record for every CDR3 protein. In the table there are around 88,000 distinct CDR3 sequences, around a third of which are singletons. This sequence originates from a human donor in good health. The material sequenced was CD4+ T cells, either the whole sample or a sorted fraction (not recorded which). The chain links TRBV10-3 to TRBJ2-1; D is unresolved. The chain's CDR3 is CAIRGGLGNEQFS. DNA of the CDR3: TGTGCCATCAGGGGTGGTCTTGGGAATGAGCAGTTCTCC.